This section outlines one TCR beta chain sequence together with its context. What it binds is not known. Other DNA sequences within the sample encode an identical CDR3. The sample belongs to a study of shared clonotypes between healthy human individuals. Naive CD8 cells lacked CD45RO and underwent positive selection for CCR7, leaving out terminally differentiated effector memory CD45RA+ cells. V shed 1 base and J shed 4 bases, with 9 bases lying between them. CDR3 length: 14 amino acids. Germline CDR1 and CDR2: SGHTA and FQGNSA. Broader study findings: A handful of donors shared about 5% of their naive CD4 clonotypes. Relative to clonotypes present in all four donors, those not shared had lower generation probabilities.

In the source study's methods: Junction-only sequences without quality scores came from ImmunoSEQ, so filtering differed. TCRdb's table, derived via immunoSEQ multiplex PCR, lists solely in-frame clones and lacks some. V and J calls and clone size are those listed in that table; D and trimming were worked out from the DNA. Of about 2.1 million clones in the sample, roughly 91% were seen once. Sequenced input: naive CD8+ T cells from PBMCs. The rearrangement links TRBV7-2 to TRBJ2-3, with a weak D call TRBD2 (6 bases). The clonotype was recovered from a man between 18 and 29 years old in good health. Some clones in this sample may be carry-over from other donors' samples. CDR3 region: CASSLVGGADTQYF. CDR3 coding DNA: TGTGCCAGCAGCTTAGTAGGAGGGGCAGATACGCAGTATTTT. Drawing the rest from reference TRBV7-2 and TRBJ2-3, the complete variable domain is GAGVSQSPSNKVTEKGKDVELRCDPISGHTALYWYRQSLGQGLEFLIYFQGNSAPDKSGLPSDRFSAERTGGSVSTLTIQRTQQEDSAVYLCASSLVGGADTQYFGPGTRLTVL.